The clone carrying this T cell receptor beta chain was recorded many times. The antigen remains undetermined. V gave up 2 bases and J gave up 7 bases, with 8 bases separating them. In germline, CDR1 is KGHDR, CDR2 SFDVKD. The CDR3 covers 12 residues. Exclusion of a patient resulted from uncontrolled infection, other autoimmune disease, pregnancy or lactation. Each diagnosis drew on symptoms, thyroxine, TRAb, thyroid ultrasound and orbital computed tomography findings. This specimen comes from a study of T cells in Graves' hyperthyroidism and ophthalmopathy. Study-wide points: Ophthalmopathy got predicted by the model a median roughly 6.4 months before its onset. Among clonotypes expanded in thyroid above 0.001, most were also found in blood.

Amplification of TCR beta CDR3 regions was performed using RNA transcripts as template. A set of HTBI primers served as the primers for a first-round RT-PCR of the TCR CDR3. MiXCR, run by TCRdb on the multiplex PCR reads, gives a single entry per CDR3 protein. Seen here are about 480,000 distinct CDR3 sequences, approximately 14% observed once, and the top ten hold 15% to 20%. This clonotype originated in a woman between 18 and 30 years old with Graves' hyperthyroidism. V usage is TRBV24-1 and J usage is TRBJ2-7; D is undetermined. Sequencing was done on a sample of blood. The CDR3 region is CATSDYGYEQYF. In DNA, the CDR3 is TGTGCCACCAGTGATTACGGTTATGAGCAGTACTTC.